This passage covers 16 T cell receptor beta chains from one sample sequenced in a study of PD-L1 blockade in urothelial cancer. Assay used: immunoSEQ multiplex PCR; TCRdb lists only in-frame clones, some missing. In the table there are roughly 50,000 clones, roughly 85% of which are singletons. Specimen: PBMCs, collected around atezolizumab (anti-PD-L1) treatment. The receptors were gathered from a man aged 55 to 70 with urothelial cancer.

J is TRBJ2-5 and V is TRBV5-1; TRBD1 agrees at 9 bases. The trim removed 3 bases at V and 3 bases at J, leaving 9 bases unmatched. There are 16 residues in the CDR3. The germline V gene has CDR1 SGHRS and CDR2 YFSETQ. This CDR3 reads CASSWSPDRGKETQYF. CDR3 sequence (DNA): TGCGCCAGCAGCTGGAGTCCGGACAGGGGAAAAGAGACCCAGTACTTC.

A single count supports this clone. This chain links TRBV9 with TRBJ1-4; 8 nucleotides line up with TRBD1. The CDR3 consists of 14 residues. Trimming removed 4 bases from V and 5 bases from J; junction bases left unmatched: 4. CDR1 and CDR2 from the germline V gene are SGDLS and YYNGEE. CDR3 in DNA: TGTGCCAGCAGCTCGACAGGGGCGAATGAAAAACTGTTTTTT. It specifies CASSSTGANEKLFF.

This sequence joins TRBV5-1 and TRBJ2-3; TRBD2 aligns across 13 bases. Germline CDR1 is SGHRS and CDR2 is YFSETQ. This CDR3 has 15 residues. The V gene end was trimmed by 3 bases and the J gene end by 4 bases; junction bases not matched to a gene: 2. CDR3 coding DNA: TGCGCCAGCAGCTCAGGGACTAGCGGGGCAGATACGCAGTATTTT. The encoded protein is CASSSGTSGADTQYF.

This clone was seen only once. The V call is TRBV7-2, the J call TRBJ2-7; D is unresolved. V lost 3 bases and J 0 bases, leaving 6 bases between the germline ends. This CDR3 is 13 amino acids long. The germline V gene encodes CDR1 SGHTA and CDR2 FQGNSA. The CDR3 region is CASSFAPSYEQYF. The CDR3 nucleotides are TGTGCCAGCAGCTTTGCGCCCTCCTACGAGCAGTACTTC.

This sequence joins TRBV6-1 and TRBJ1-5, with 7 bases identical to TRBD1. Germline CDR1 is MNHNS and CDR2 is SASEGT. The CDR3 length is 14 residues. V trimming: 6 bases; J trimming: 3 bases; junction bases outside the gene matches: 5. The CDR3 region is CASRETGNNQPQHF. The CDR3, as DNA: TGTGCCAGCAGGGAGACAGGGAACAATCAGCCCCAGCATTTT.

The rearrangement uses TRBV28 and TRBJ2-7, with D unresolved. The CDR3 covers 13 residues. V lost 5 bases to trimming and J lost 0 bases, with 8 bases between them. Germline V lookup: CDR1 MDHEN, CDR2 SYDVKM. CDR3 in amino acids: CASSGHPSYEQYF. The CDR3 DNA is TGTGCCAGCAGTGGGCACCCCTCCTACGAGCAGTACTTC.

V and J are TRBV12-5 and TRBJ1-3; D perhaps matches TRBD1 (6 bases). The CDR3 runs to 15 residues. Germline V gene sequence: CDR1 LGHNT, CDR2 FRNRAP. The ends were cut back, 6 bases at V and 1 base at J, with 13 bases in the middle. CDR3 DNA sequence: TGTGCTAGTGGACACACAGGGCGTTCTGGAAACACCATATATTTT. It is translated as CASGHTGRSGNTIYF.

V and J are TRBV6-1 and TRBJ2-1, with D perhaps TRBD2 (5 bases). CDR3 length: 12 residues. V lost 10 bases and J 4 bases, leaving 11 bases between the germline ends. The germline CDR1 and CDR2 sequences are MNHNS and SASEGT. The CDR3 loop reads CATTRGYNEQFF. The CDR3 nucleotides are TGTGCCACCACCCGGGGTTACAATGAGCAGTTCTTC.

This chain uses TRBV7-2 with TRBJ2-6, with D perhaps TRBD2 (6 bases). Deletions cut 2 bases from V and 3 bases from J, with 11 bases between. The CDR3 consists of 16 residues. Germline CDR1 and CDR2: SGHTA and FQGNSA. In nucleotides, the CDR3 is TGTGCCAGCAGCTTATGGCGGGGAAGTGGGGCCAACGTCCTGACTTTC. Encoded protein: CASSLWRGSGANVLTF.

The rearrangement joins TRBV5-6 to TRBJ1-2; no firm D call. The ends were cut back, 5 bases at V and 2 bases at J, with 13 bases in the middle. This CDR3 spans 14 amino acids. Looked up from germline, CDR1 is SGHDT and CDR2 is YYEEEE. Here the CDR3 reads CASSIRWANYGYTF. DNA for the CDR3: TGTGCCAGCAGTATCCGCTGGGCGAACTATGGCTACACCTTC.

The chain recombines TRBV2 with TRBJ2-1, with 12 bases lining up with TRBD2. V was pared by 10 bases and J by 1 base, with 2 bases of the junction left unmatched. Germline V gene sequence: CDR1 SNHLY, CDR2 FYNNEI. The CDR3 sequence is 14 residues long. The CDR3 loop reads CATSGGVSYNEQFF. The DNA for the CDR3 is TGTGCCACTAGCGGGGGGGTATCCTACAATGAGCAGTTCTTC. The whole variable domain, remainder taken from reference TRBV2 and TRBJ2-1, is EPEVTQTPSHQVTQMGQEVILRCVPISNHLYFYWYRQILGQKVEFLVSFYNNEISEKSEIFDDQFSVERPDGSNFTLKIRSTKLEDSAMYFCATSGGVSYNEQFFGPGTRLTVL.

This sequence joins TRBV30 and TRBJ1-6; 10 positions match TRBD1. Trimming removed 2 bases from V and 10 bases from J; junction bases left unmatched: 8. This CDR3 has 15 amino acids. Germline V gives CDR1 GTSNPN, CDR2 SVGIG (reference sequence). The CDR3 sequence is CAWSNDRGPVSPLHF. The CDR3 DNA follows: TGTGCCTGGAGTAACGACAGGGGGCCCGTGTCACCCCTCCACTTT.

CDR3 in amino acids: CASSIPRVTEAFF. CDR3 sequence (DNA): TGTGCCAGTAGTATACCCCGGGTCACTGAAGCTTTCTTT. This chain uses TRBV19 with TRBJ1-1; D remains ambiguous. The germline CDR1 and CDR2 sequences are LNHDA and SQIVND (reference sequence). The CDR3 contains 13 residues. V was cut by 2 bases and J by 4 bases, with 8 bases left in between.

V and J are TRBV19 and TRBJ1-1; D is perhaps TRBD1 (5 bases). Trimming removed 11 bases from V and 1 base from J, with 17 bases in between. The CDR3 has 14 amino acids. Germline CDR1 is LNHDA and CDR2 is SQIVND (reference sequence). The CDR3 nucleotides are TGTGCCTCAGAGGAGGGGTTGACGAACACTGAAGCTTTCTTT. Protein product: CASEEGLTNTEAFF.

The J gene is TRBJ1-2, the V gene TRBV19; 7 nucleotides align to TRBD1. The CDR3 runs 16 residues. Germline-derived CDR1 and CDR2 are LNHDA and SQIVND (reference sequence). V trimming: 3 bases; J trimming: 4 bases; junction bases outside the gene matches: 11. The DNA of the CDR3 is TGTGCCAGTAGTATTTTGACAGGGAGTAATGGCTATGGCTACACCTTC. It is translated as CASSILTGSNGYGYTF.

The rearrangement joins TRBV28 to TRBJ1-5, with D possibly TRBD1 on 5 matching bases. This CDR3 is built from 16 residues. V was shortened by 5 bases and J by 2 bases, with 16 bases between the two germline ends. Germline V gene lookup returns CDR1 MDHEN and CDR2 SYDVKM. The CDR3 region has the DNA TGTGCCAGCAGTGGGGGGTGGGGGAGGGGCAATCAGCCCCAGCATTTT. Its protein product is CASSGGWGRGNQPQHF.